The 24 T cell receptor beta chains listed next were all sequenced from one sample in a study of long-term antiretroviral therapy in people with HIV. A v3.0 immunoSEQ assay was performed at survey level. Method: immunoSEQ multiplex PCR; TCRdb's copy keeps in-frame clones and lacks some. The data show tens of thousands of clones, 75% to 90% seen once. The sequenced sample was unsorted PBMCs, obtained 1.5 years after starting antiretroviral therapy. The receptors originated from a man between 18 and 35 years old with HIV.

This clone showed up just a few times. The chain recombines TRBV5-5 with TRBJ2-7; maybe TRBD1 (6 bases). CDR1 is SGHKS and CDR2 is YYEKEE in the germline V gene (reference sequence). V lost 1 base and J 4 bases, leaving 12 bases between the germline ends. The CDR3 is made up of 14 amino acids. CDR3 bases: TGTGCCAGCAGCTTGCCCGGACAGTTGTACGAGCAGTACTTC. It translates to CASSLPGQLYEQYF.

CDR3 loop: CASTPGRGDRGYGYTF. The CDR3 bases are TGTGCCAGCACCCCGGGACGGGGGGACCGGGGGTATGGCTACACCTTC. The chain carries TRBV5-8 and TRBJ1-2; maybe TRBD1 (5 bases). The CDR3 spans 16 residues. Germline V gene sequence: CDR1 SGHTS, CDR2 YDEGEE. The V end lost 6 bases, the J end lost 5 bases, and 23 bases lay between the germline ends. Full variable domain (missing parts from reference TRBV5-8 and TRBJ1-2): EAGVTQSPTHLIKTRGQQATLRCSPISGHTSVYWYQQALGLGLQFLLWYDEGEERNRGNFPPRFSGRQFPNYSSELNVNALELEDSALYLCASTPGRGDRGYGYTFGSGTRLTVV.

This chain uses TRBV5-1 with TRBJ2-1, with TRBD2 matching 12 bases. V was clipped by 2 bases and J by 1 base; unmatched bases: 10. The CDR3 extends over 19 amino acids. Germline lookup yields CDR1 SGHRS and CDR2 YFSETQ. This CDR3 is CASSLLLAGGPVSYNEQFF. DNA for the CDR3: TGCGCCAGCAGCTTATTGCTAGCGGGAGGGCCTGTTTCCTACAATGAGCAGTTCTTC.

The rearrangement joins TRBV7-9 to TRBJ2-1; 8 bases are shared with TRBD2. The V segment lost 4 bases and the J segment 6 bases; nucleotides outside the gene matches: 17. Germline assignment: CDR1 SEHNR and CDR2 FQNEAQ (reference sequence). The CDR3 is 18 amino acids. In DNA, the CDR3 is TGTGCCAGCAGCTCCCCCCCCGGGACTAGGAACGCCGGCAATGAGCAGTTCTTC. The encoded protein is CASSSPPGTRNAGNEQFF.

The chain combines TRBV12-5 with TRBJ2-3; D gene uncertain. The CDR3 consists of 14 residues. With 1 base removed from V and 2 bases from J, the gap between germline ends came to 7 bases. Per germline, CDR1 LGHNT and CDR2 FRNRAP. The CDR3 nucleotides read TGTGCTAGTGGTTTGGGAGGTGCCACAGATACGCAGTATTTT. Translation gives CASGLGGATDTQYF.

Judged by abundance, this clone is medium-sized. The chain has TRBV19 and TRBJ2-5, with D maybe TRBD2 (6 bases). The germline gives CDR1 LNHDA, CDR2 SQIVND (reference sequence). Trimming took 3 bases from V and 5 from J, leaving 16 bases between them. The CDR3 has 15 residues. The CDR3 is CASSIGYEGRETQYF. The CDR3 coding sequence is TGTGCCAGTAGTATTGGGTATGAGGGGAGGGAGACCCAGTACTTC. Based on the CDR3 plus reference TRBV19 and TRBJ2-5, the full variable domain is DGGITQSPKYLFRKEGQNVTLSCEQNLNHDAMYWYRQDPGQGLRLIYYSQIVNDFQKGDIAEGYSVSREKKESFPLTVTSAQKNPTAFYLCASSIGYEGRETQYFGPGTRLLVL.

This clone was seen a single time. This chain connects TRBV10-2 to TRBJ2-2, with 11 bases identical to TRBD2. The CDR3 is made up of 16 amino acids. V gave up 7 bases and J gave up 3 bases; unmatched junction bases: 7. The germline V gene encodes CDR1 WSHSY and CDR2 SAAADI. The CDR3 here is CASTLLAGEYTGELFF. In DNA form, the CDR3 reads TGCGCCAGCACCCTACTAGCGGGAGAGTACACCGGGGAGCTGTTTTTT.

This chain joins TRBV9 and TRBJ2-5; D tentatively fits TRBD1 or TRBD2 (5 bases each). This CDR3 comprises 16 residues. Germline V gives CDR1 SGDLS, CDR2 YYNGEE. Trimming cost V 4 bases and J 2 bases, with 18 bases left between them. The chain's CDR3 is CASSSNWGSAQETQYF. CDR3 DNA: TGTGCCAGCAGCTCAAACTGGGGGTCGGCGCAAGAGACCCAGTACTTC.

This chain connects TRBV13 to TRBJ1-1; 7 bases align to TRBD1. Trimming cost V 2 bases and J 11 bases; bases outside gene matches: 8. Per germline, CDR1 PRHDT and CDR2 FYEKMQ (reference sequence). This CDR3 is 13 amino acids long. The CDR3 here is CASSLLATGTAFF. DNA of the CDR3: TGTGCCAGCAGCTTATTAGCGACAGGGACGGCTTTCTTT. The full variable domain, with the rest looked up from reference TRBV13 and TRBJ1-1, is AAGVIQSPRHLIKEKRETATLKCYPIPRHDTVYWYQQGPGQDPQFLISFYEKMQSDKGSIPDRFSAQQFSDYHSELNMSSLELGDSALYFCASSLLATGTAFFGQGTRLTVV.

CDR3 amino acids: CASSLGAMNTGELFF. The CDR3 DNA is TGCGCCAGCAGCCTCGGGGCGATGAACACCGGGGAGCTGTTTTTT. The rearrangement uses TRBV4-3 and TRBJ2-2; D possibly uses TRBD1 or TRBD2 (5 bases each). From germline, CDR1 is LGHNA and CDR2 YSLEER. This CDR3 has 15 amino acids. V dropped 4 bases and J dropped 1 base, with 10 bases sitting between them.

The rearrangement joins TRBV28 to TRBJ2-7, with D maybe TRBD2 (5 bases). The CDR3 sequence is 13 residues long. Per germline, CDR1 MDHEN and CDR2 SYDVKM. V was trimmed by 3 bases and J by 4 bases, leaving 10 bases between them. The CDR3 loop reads CASSLGGLYEQYF. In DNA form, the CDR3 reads TGTGCCAGCAGTTTGGGCGGGTTGTACGAGCAGTACTTC.

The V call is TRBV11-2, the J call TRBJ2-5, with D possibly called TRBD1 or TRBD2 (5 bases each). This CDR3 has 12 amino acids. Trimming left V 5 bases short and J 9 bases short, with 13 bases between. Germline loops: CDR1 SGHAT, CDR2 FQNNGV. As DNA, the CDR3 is TGTGCCAGCAGCGCAACCGGGGACCCCCAGTACTTC. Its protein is CASSATGDPQYF. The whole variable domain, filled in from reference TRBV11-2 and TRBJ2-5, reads EAGVAQSPRYKIIEKRQSVAFWCNPISGHATLYWYQQILGQGPKLLIQFQNNGVVDDSQLPKDRFSAERLKGVDSTLKIQPAKLEDSAVYLCASSATGDPQYFGPGTRLLVL.

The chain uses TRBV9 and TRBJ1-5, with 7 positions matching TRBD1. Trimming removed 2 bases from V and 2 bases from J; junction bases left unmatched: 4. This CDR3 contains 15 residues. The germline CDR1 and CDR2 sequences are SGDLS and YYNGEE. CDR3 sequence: CASSVTGDGNQPQHF. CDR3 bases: TGTGCCAGCAGCGTCACAGGGGATGGCAATCAGCCCCAGCATTTT.

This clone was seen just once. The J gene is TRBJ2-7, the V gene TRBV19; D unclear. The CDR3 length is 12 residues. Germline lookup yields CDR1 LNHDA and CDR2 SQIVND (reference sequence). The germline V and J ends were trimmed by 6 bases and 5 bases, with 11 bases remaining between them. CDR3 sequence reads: CASSPQFHEQYF. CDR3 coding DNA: TGTGCCAGTAGCCCCCAATTTCACGAGCAGTACTTC.

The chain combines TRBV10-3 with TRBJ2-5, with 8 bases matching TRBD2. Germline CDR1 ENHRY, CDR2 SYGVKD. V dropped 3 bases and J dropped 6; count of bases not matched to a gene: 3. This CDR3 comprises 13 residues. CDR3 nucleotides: TGTGCCATCAGTGATGGCGGGGGGCAGACCCAGTACTTC. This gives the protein CAISDGGGQTQYF.

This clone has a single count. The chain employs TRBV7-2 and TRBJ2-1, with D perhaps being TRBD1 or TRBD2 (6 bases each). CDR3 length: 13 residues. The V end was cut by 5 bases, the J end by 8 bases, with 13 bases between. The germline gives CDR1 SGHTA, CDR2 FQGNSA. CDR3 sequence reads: CASSRRGRYEQFF. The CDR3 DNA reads TGTGCCAGCAGCCGAAGGGGGAGGTATGAGCAGTTCTTC.

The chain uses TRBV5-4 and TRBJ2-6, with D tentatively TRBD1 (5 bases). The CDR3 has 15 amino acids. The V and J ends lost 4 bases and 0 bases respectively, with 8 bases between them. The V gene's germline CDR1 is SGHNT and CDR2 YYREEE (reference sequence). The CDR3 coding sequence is TGTGCCAGCAGCAGGGGTCACTCTGGGGCCAACGTCCTGACTTTC. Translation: CASSRGHSGANVLTF.

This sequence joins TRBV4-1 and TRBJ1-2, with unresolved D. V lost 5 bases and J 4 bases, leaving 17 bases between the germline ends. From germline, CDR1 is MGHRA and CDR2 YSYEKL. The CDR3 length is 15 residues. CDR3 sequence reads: CASSTRPEIGYGYTF. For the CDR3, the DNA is TGCGCCAGCAGCACGCGCCCGGAAATCGGCTATGGCTACACCTTC.

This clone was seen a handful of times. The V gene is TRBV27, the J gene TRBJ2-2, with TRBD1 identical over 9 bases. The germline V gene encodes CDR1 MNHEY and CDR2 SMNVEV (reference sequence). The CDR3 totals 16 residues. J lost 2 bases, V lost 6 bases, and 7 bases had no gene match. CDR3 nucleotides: TGTGCCAGCAGCCGCTGGGACAGGGAAAACACCGGGGAGCTGTTTTTT. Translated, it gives CASSRWDRENTGELFF.

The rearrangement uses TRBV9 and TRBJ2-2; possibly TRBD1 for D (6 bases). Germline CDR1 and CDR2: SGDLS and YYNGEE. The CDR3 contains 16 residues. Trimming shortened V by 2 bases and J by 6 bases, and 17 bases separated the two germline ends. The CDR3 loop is CASSVLNRALAGELFF. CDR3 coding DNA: TGTGCCAGCAGCGTTTTGAACAGGGCGTTAGCCGGGGAGCTGTTTTTT.

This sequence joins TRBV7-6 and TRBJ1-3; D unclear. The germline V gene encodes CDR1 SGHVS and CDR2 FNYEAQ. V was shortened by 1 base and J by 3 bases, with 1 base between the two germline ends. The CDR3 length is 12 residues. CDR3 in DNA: TGTGCCAGCAGCTTAGTTGGAAACACCATATATTTT. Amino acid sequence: CASSLVGNTIYF.

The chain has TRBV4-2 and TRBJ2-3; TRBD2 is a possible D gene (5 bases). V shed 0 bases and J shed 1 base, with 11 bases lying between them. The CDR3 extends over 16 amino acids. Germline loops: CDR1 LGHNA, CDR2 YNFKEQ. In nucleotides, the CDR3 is TGTGCCAGCAGCCAAGAGGCTAGCCCACGCACAGATACGCAGTATTTT. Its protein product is CASSQEASPRTDTQYF.

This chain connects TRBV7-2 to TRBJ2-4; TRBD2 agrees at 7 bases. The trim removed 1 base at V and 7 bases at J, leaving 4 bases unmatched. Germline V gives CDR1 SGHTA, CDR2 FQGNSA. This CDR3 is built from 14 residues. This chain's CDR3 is CASSLGGSVNIQYF. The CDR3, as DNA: TGTGCCAGCAGCTTAGGCGGGAGTGTGAACATTCAGTACTTC.

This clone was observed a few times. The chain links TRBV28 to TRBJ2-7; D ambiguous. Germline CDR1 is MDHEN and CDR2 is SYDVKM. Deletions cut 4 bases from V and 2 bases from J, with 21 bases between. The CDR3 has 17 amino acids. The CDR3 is CASSSPTETYVTYEQYF. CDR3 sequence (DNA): TGTGCCAGCAGTTCTCCGACGGAGACCTACGTTACCTACGAGCAGTACTTC.